This T cell receptor beta chain was identified during a study of HIV-infected patients and healthy controls. Study-level results: Untreated HIV+ repertoires had roughly threefold fewer distinct CDR3s and lower Shannon diversity than healthy controls. No HLA typing of donors was done in this study. MAIT alpha-chain CDR3s were frequent in healthy controls, depleted in HIV+.

Around 0.5 ug RNA was reverse transcribed with alpha and beta constant-region primers. Each of the alpha and beta chains got its own library through chain-specific third strand synthesis with indices. TCRdb re-derived calls from the 5' RACE reads in MiXCR, one entry per CDR3 protein. Of 10,000 or so distinct CDR3 sequences listed, 8% are singletons. The CDR3 has 14 residues. Germline V gene data show CDR1 as SEHNR and CDR2 as FQNEAQ (reference sequence). At least ten counts were recorded for this clonotype. The antigen is undetermined. The junction departs from the called germline gene at one end, perhaps through a read error. No cell fractionation was done, so the repertoire covers all unsorted peripheral blood T cells.

The sequence derives from an adult in good health. The J gene is TRBJ2-2, the V gene TRBV7-9, with TRBD1 matching over 7 bases. The material sequenced was blood. CDR3 sequence reads: CASSQGDVTRELFF. DNA for the CDR3: TGTGCCAGCAGCCAGGGGGACGTCACCAGGGAGCTGTTTTTT.